The next 27 T cell receptor beta chains were all read from a single sample in a study of CXCR3-negative and CXCR3-positive naive CD8 T cells. Study results and caveats: TRB CDR3s of CXCR3-positive naive cells were more hydrophobic than those of CXCR3-negative naive cells.

Libraries of TRB cDNA were made by 5' RACE and carried UMIs. Reprocessing the 5' RACE reads, TCRdb reports a single entry for every CDR3 protein and omits DNA. There are approximately 5,800 distinct CDR3 sequences in the sample, with 2% to 2.5% held by the top ten. No antigen has been identified for these receptors. The sample was naive CXCR3+ CD8+ T cells from blood. The subset denotes: CD45RO-CCR7+CD27+CD95- naive CD8+ T cells expressing CXCR3 (TNR3+). These receptors were taken from a human donor in good health. Some clones in this sample may be carry-over from other donors' samples.

The J gene is TRBJ2-5, the V gene TRBV28; TCRdb lists TRBD2, though no DNA is available to test this call. Germline-derived CDR1 and CDR2 are MDHEN and SYDVKM. The CDR3 contains 16 residues. CDR3: CASSPLWTSGRETQYF.

V is TRBV29-1 and J is TRBJ1-2; the TRBD1 assignment by TCRdb is unverifiable without DNA. Germline CDR1 reads SQVTM; CDR2 reads ANQGSEA. CDR3 length: 16 residues. CDR3 sequence reads: CSVEGTERGLDYGYTF.

According to its frequency, this clonotype is medium-sized. The rearrangement uses TRBV4-2 and TRBJ1-5; TCRdb designates TRBD1, a call that cannot be tested without DNA. CDR1 and CDR2 from the germline V gene are LGHNA and YNFKEQ. This CDR3 spans 17 amino acids. CDR3 protein: CASSQEGGPGVNQPQHF.

By frequency, this clonotype registers medium-sized. The chain recombines TRBV6-5 with TRBJ1-1; there is no DNA to check the TCRdb D call of TRBD1. Germline V gene lookup returns CDR1 MNHEY and CDR2 SVGAGI. This CDR3 is 15 amino acids long. The CDR3 region is CASSYKMVLGAEAFF.

This clonotype registers medium-sized by frequency. The chain has TRBV29-1 and TRBJ2-5; TCRdb lists TRBD1, though no DNA is available to test this call. Germline V lookup: CDR1 SQVTM, CDR2 ANQGSEA. The CDR3 loop spans 11 amino acids. The CDR3 spells CSVEAKGSQYF.

This clonotype counts as medium-sized by frequency. V and J are TRBV28 and TRBJ2-3. Germline CDR1 is MDHEN and CDR2 is SYDVKM. This CDR3 is built from 14 residues. CDR3 amino acids: CASRTVVVADTQYF. The full variable domain, with the rest looked up from reference TRBV28 and TRBJ2-3, is DVKVTQSSRYLVKRTGEKVFLECVQDMDHENMFWYRQDPGLGLRLIYFSYDVKMKEKGDIPEGYSVSREKKERFSLILESASTNQTSMYLCASRTVVVADTQYFGPGTRLTVL.

Measured by frequency, this clonotype is medium-sized. This chain joins TRBV19 and TRBJ2-7; the D gene TCRdb calls, TRBD1, cannot be checked with no DNA. CDR1 and CDR2 (germline): LNHDA, SQIVND (reference sequence). The CDR3 spans 15 residues. CDR3 sequence: CASRSPSRGIREQYF.

The chain employs TRBV5-6 and TRBJ1-2; with no DNA, the TCRdb D assignment of TRBD1 cannot be verified. CDR1 and CDR2 from the germline V gene are SGHDT and YYEEEE. The CDR3 has 17 amino acids. This chain's CDR3 is CASSSYVQEDLNYGYTF.

Its frequency marks this clonotype as medium-sized. The chain is built from TRBV5-1 and TRBJ2-5. CDR1 is SGHRS and CDR2 is YFSETQ in the germline V gene. The CDR3 contains 14 residues. The CDR3 sequence is CASSLAFTQETQYF.

Its frequency marks this clonotype as medium-sized. This chain uses TRBV14 with TRBJ2-1; TCRdb's assignment of TRBD1 cannot be checked, as there is no DNA. The CDR3 runs 16 residues. The V gene's germline CDR1 is SGHDN and CDR2 FVKESK. The CDR3 here is CASSQGRDTYYNEQFF.

According to its frequency, this clonotype is medium-sized. V and J are TRBV7-2 and TRBJ2-3; TCRdb calls TRBD1, which cannot be checked without DNA. The CDR3 consists of 15 residues. Germline assignment: CDR1 SGHTA and CDR2 FQGNSA. The CDR3 region is CASSLVGGSTDTQYF. The full variable domain, with the rest looked up from reference TRBV7-2 and TRBJ2-3, is GAGVSQSPSNKVTEKGKDVELRCDPISGHTALYWYRQSLGQGLEFLIYFQGNSAPDKSGLPSDRFSAERTGGSVSTLTIQRTQQEDSAVYLCASSLVGGSTDTQYFGPGTRLTVL.

Considering frequency, this clonotype is medium-sized. V is TRBV7-9 and J is TRBJ2-7; TCRdb's D call of TRBD2 is untestable without DNA. This CDR3 has 15 amino acids. Germline V gene lookup returns CDR1 SEHNR and CDR2 FQNEAQ (reference sequence). CDR3 residues: CASSPAQRGFYEQYF.

Frequency places this clonotype as medium-sized. V and J are TRBV12-3 or TRBV12-4 and TRBJ2-5. The CDR3 spans 14 residues. The CDR3 loop reads CASSLEDLQETQYF.

The chain couples TRBV20-1 to TRBJ1-6; lacking DNA, the TRBD1 call made by TCRdb goes unchecked. CDR3 length: 14 residues. Germline V gene lookup returns CDR1 DFQATT and CDR2 SNEGSKA (reference sequence). The CDR3 sequence: CSAMGPGVNSPLHF.

The chain carries TRBV29-1 and TRBJ2-7; TCRdb outputs TRBD1, but without DNA this stays unchecked. This CDR3 comprises 14 residues. Germline values: CDR1 SQVTM, CDR2 ANQGSEA. The CDR3 reads CSVDGVEGGYEQYF.

By frequency, this clonotype is medium-sized (0.01 to 0.1%). V gene TRBV29-1 combines with J gene TRBJ1-1; TCRdb indicates TRBD1, and absent DNA this call remains unverified. This CDR3 has 13 amino acids. The germline CDR1 and CDR2 sequences are SQVTM and ANQGSEA. The CDR3 protein is CSGDRDGGTEAFF.

V and J are TRBV28 and TRBJ2-1; TCRdb indicates TRBD1, and absent DNA this call remains unverified. In germline, CDR1 is MDHEN, CDR2 SYDVKM. The CDR3 extends over 15 amino acids. CDR3 protein: CASSWGTGLYNEQFF.

The V and J genes are TRBV2 and TRBJ1-5; as DNA is missing, the TRBD1 call by TCRdb cannot be tested. This CDR3 has 17 residues. CDR1 and CDR2 from the germline V gene are SNHLY and FYNNEI. CDR3 amino acids: CASSTGQGFGLNQPQHF.

The rearrangement links TRBV29-1 to TRBJ2-1; TCRdb gives TRBD2 as the D gene, but with no DNA this cannot be confirmed. This CDR3 is built from 14 residues. Germline CDR1 reads SQVTM; CDR2 reads ANQGSEA. CDR3 sequence: CSVKGDSVFDEQFF.

This chain links TRBV29-1 with TRBJ2-1; without DNA, the TCRdb call of TRBD1 cannot be checked. Germline V lookup: CDR1 SQVTM, CDR2 ANQGSEA. CDR3 length: 11 residues. This CDR3 reads CSAEQGHEQFF.

V and J are TRBV15 and TRBJ2-3; TCRdb returns TRBD1, unconfirmable since there is no DNA. CDR3 length: 13 residues. Germline assignment: CDR1 LNHNV and CDR2 YYDKDF (reference sequence). The CDR3 sequence: CATSTPTGTEQYF.

This clonotype is labeled medium-sized based on frequency. V and J are TRBV29-1 and TRBJ2-7; TCRdb's D call of TRBD1 is untestable without DNA. The CDR3 has 14 residues. Per the germline V gene, CDR1 is SQVTM and CDR2 is ANQGSEA. The CDR3 spells CSVTGQGTTYEQYF.

Frequency places this clonotype as medium-sized. The rearrangement uses TRBV13 and TRBJ2-1. The CDR3 has 13 amino acids. Germline assignment: CDR1 PRHDT and CDR2 FYEKMQ (reference sequence). The CDR3 loop is CASSSGRGNEQFF. The whole variable domain, remainder taken from reference TRBV13 and TRBJ2-1, is AAGVIQSPRHLIKEKRETATLKCYPIPRHDTVYWYQQGPGQDPQFLISFYEKMQSDKGSIPDRFSAQQFSDYHSELNMSSLELGDSALYFCASSSGRGNEQFFGPGTRLTVL.

The CDR3 protein is CAWIRQGGTYEQYF. J is TRBJ2-7 and V is TRBV30; TCRdb indicates TRBD2, and absent DNA this call remains unverified. CDR1 is GTSNPN, CDR2 SVGIG, per germline (reference sequence). CDR3 length: 14 amino acids.

CDR3 protein: CASSLGQGRAYEQYF. The chain is built from TRBV5-1 and TRBJ2-7. Germline V lookup: CDR1 SGHRS, CDR2 YFSETQ. The CDR3 runs to 15 residues. Drawing the rest from reference TRBV5-1 and TRBJ2-7, the complete variable domain is KAGVTQTPRYLIKTRGQQVTLSCSPISGHRSVSWYQQTPGQGLQFLFEYFSETQRNKGNFPGRFSGRQFSNSRSEMNVSTLELGDSALYLCASSLGQGRAYEQYFGPGTRLTVT.

V is TRBV5-1 and J is TRBJ2-7; TCRdb designates TRBD1, a call that cannot be tested without DNA. Germline CDR1 and CDR2: SGHRS and YFSETQ. The CDR3 is 15 residues long. The CDR3 sequence: CASSLPGGTNYEQYF.

Judged by frequency, this clonotype is medium-sized. The chain recombines TRBV3-1 with TRBJ2-3; lacking DNA, the TRBD2 call made by TCRdb goes unchecked. CDR1 is LGHDT and CDR2 is YNNKEL in the germline V gene (reference sequence). The length of the CDR3 is 16 residues. The chain's CDR3 is CASSQGTSGSTDTQYF.